This record concerns one T cell receptor (beta chain) sequence. The V gene's germline CDR1 is SNHLY and CDR2 FYNNEI. Trimming removed 5 bases from V and 7 bases from J, with 14 bases in between. The CDR3 length is 13 residues. The data stem from a study of cytomegalovirus exposure and HLA in healthy donors. PCR involved 60 Vbeta and 13 Jbeta primers. Measured with immunoSEQ multiplex PCR; TCRdb has only the in-frame clones, and not every one. The sample gives more than 150,000 clones, approximately 79% of which show up once; over 12% is in the top ten. The sequenced sample consisted of PBMCs. V gene TRBV2 combines with J gene TRBJ1-1, with a possible D match to TRBD1 (5 bases). The TCR sequence derives from a man aged 50-60 years in good health and CMV-seropositive. CDR3 nucleotide sequence: TGTGCCAGCAGTTTTGATCAGGGTAGTGAAGCTTTCTTT. This codes for CASSFDQGSEAFF.